One and the same sample provided the 7 T cell receptor beta chains below, sequenced in a study of T cell repertoires in cytomegalovirus infection. MiXCR was run by TCRdb on the reads, yielding one entry per CDR3 protein. This table holds roughly 310,000 distinct CDR3 sequences, about 17% found once. Sequenced sample: PBMCs. The receptors come from a human donor in good health (CMV status not recorded). Some clones in this sample may be carry-over from other donors' samples.

This chain links TRBV7-2 with TRBJ2-7; D perhaps matches TRBD1 (5 bases). The germline V and J ends were trimmed by 1 base and 2 bases, with 9 bases remaining between them. The CDR3 consists of 14 residues. Per the germline V gene, CDR1 is SGHTA and CDR2 is FQGNSA. The CDR3, as DNA: TGTGCCAGCAGCTTAGAGGCGACAGCCTACGAGCAGTACTTC. This gives the protein CASSLEATAYEQYF. Full variable domain (remainder filled in from reference TRBV7-2 and TRBJ2-7): GAGVSQSPSNKVTEKGKDVELRCDPISGHTALYWYRQSLGQGLEFLIYFQGNSAPDKSGLPSDRFSAERTGGSVSTLTIQRTQQEDSAVYLCASSLEATAYEQYFGPGTRLTVT.

V usage is TRBV15 and J usage is TRBJ1-2; D remains ambiguous. V lost 0 bases and J 2 bases, leaving 7 bases between the germline ends. The CDR3 runs to 14 residues. Germline loops: CDR1 LNHNV, CDR2 YYDKDF (reference sequence). Written as DNA, the CDR3 is TGTGCCACCAGCAGAGAGCGGCAGAACTATGGCTACACCTTC. This encodes CATSRERQNYGYTF.

The CDR3: CASRSQGGGEKLFF. In nucleotides, the CDR3 is TGTGCCAGCAGATCACAGGGGGGCGGTGAAAAACTGTTTTTT. This chain joins TRBV7-2 and TRBJ1-4, with 8 bases identical to TRBD1. V lost 6 bases and J lost 7; bases outside the gene matches: 7. The CDR3 sequence is 14 residues long. Germline values: CDR1 SGHTA, CDR2 FQGNSA.

The chain combines TRBV5-8 with TRBJ2-7; the D gene is possibly TRBD2 (5 bases). The V gene lost 6 bases and the J gene lost 4 bases, with 11 bases spanning the gap. The CDR3 totals 12 residues. Germline V gene data show CDR1 as SGHTS and CDR2 as YDEGEE. The CDR3 DNA reads as TGTGCCAGCAACCCGGGGATGTACGAGCAGTACTTC. The encoded protein is CASNPGMYEQYF.

This clonotype has a count of ten or more. This rearrangement joins TRBV7-6 to TRBJ2-5; no clear D. Germline-derived CDR1 and CDR2 are SGHVS and FNYEAQ. Trimming removed 4 bases at V and 3 bases at J, with 15 bases between. The CDR3 totals 15 residues. This CDR3 reads CASSSRRVKKETQYF. For the CDR3, the DNA is TGTGCCAGCAGCTCCCGACGAGTTAAAAAAGAGACCCAGTACTTC.

The rearrangement links TRBV6-1 to TRBJ1-2, with D hard to call. This CDR3 is 14 amino acids long. Trimming stripped 5 bases from V and 1 base from J, with 11 bases between. The V gene's germline CDR1 is MNHNS and CDR2 SASEGT. The DNA of the CDR3 is TGTGCCAGCAGTACCCTGACCGATAACTATGGCTACACCTTC. Its protein product is CASSTLTDNYGYTF.

The chain combines TRBV19 with TRBJ2-5; 9 nucleotides match TRBD2. The CDR3 loop spans 15 amino acids. V lost 3 bases and J lost 3; bases outside the gene matches: 5. Germline assignment: CDR1 LNHDA and CDR2 SQIVND (reference sequence). The CDR3 DNA reads as TGTGCCAGTAGTATTGAGACTAGCGGCAAAGAGACCCAGTACTTC. It encodes CASSIETSGKETQYF.